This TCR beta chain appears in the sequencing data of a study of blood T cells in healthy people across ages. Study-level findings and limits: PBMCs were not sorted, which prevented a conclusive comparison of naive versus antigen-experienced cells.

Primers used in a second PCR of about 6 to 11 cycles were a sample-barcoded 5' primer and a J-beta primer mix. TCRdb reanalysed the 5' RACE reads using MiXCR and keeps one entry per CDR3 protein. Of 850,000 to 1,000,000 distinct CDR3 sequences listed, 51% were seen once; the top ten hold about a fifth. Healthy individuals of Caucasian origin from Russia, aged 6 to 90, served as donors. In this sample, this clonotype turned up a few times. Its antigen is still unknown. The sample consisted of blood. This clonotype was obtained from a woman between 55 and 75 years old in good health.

Here the CDR3 DNA reads TGTGCCAGCAGTCACCCCAGGGACTCCTACGAGCAGTACTTC. It yields the protein CASSHPRDSYEQYF. The rearrangement links TRBV12-3 or TRBV12-4 to TRBJ2-7, with D possibly matching TRBD1 (5 bases). CDR3 length: 14 residues. Trimming took off 5 bases at V and 0 bases at J, with 11 bases between the two ends.